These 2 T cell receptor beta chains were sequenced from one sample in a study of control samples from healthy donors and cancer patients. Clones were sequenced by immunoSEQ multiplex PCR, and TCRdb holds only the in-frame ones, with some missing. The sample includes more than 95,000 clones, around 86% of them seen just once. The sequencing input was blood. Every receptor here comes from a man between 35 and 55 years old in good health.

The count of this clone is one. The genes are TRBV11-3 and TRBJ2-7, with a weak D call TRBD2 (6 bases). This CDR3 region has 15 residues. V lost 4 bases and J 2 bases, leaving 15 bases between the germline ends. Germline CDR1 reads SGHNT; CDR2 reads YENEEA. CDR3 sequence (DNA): TGTGCCAGCAGCTCGACTAGTAGGTCGGCCTACGAGCAGTACTTC. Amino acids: CASSSTSRSAYEQYF.

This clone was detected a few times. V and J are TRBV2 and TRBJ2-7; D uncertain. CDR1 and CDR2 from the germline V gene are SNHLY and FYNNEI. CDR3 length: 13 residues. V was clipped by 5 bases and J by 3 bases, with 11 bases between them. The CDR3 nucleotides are TGTGCCAGCAGTTTACAGTCTTTCTACGAGCAGTACTTC. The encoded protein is CASSLQSFYEQYF.